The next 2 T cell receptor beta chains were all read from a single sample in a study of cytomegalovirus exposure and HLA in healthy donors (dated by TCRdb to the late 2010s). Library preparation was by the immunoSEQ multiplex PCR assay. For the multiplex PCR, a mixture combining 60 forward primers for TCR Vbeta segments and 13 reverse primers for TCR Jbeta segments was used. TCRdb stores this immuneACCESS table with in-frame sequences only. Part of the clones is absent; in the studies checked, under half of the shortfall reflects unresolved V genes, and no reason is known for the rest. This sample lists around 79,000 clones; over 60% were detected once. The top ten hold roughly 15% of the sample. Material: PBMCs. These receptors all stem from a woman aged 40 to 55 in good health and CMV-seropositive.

The CDR3 region is CASSTTSGRKQFF. CDR3 DNA: TGTGCCAGCAGTACGACTAGCGGGAGAAAGCAGTTCTTC. The chain couples TRBV28 to TRBJ2-1, with TRBD2 matching 12 bases. CDR3 length: 13 residues. Germline V lookup: CDR1 MDHEN, CDR2 SYDVKM. Trimming removed 5 bases from V and 11 bases from J; junction bases left unmatched: 4.

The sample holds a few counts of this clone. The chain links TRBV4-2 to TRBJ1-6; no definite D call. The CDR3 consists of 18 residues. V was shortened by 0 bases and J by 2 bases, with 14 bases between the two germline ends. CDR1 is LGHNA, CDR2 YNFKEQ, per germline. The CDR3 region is CASSQEGRLEPYNSPLHF. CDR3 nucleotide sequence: TGTGCCAGCAGCCAAGAGGGCAGGTTAGAGCCCTATAATTCACCCCTCCACTTT.